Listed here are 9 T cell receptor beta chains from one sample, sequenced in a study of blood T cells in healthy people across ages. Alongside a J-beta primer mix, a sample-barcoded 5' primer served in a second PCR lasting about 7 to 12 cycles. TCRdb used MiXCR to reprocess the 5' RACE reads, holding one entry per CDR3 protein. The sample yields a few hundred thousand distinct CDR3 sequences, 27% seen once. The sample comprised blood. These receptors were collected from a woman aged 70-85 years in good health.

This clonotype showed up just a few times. CDR3 sequence: CAWSFPQLAASYEQYF. The CDR3 bases are TGTGCCTGGAGTTTCCCGCAACTAGCGGCCTCCTACGAGCAGTACTTC. The genes are TRBV30 and TRBJ2-7, with 8 bases aligning to TRBD2. Germline loops: CDR1 GTSNPN, CDR2 SVGIG (reference sequence). The CDR3 runs 16 residues. Trimming removed 2 bases from V and 0 bases from J; junction bases left unmatched: 9.

CDR3 residues: CASSEGAPTEQYF. In DNA, the CDR3 is TGTGCCAGCAGCGAAGGGGCACCTACGGAGCAGTACTTC. The chain uses TRBV7-3 and TRBJ2-5; possible D gene TRBD1, 5 bases. The CDR3 has 13 amino acids. Germline V gene lookup returns CDR1 SGHTA and CDR2 FQGTGA. The V end lost 5 bases, the J end lost 11 bases, and 18 bases lay between the germline ends.

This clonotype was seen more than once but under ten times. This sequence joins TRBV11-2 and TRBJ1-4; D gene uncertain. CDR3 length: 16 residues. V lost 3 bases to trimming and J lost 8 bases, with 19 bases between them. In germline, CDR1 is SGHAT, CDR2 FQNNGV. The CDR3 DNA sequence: TGTGCCAGCAGCTTTGCCCCGGTTGTGTCCGGGGAAAAACTGTTTTTT. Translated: CASSFAPVVSGEKLFF.

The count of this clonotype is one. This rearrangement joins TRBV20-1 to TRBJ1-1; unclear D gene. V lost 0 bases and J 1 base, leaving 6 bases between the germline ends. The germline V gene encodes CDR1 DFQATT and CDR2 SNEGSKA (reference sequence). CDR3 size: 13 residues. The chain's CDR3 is CSARDAGNTEAFF. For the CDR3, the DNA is TGCAGTGCTAGAGATGCTGGGAACACTGAAGCTTTCTTT.

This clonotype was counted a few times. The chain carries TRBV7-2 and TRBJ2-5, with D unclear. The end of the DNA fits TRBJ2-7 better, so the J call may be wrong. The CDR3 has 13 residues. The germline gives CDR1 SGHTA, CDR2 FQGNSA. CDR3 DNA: TGTGCCAGCAGCCCCTGGGCCTCCTACGAGCAGTACTTC. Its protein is CASSPWASYEQYF.

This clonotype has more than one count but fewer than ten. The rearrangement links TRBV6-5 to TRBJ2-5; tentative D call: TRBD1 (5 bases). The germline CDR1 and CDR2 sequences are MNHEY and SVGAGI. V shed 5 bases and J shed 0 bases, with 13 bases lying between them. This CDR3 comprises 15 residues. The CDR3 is CASSKYTGYQETQYF. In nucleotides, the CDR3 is TGTGCCAGCAGTAAATATACAGGATACCAAGAGACCCAGTACTTC.

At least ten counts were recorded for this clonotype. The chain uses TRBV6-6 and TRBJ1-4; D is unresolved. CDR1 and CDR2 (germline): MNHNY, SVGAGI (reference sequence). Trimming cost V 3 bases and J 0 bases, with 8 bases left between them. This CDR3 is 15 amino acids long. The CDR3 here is CASSYGRTTNEKLFF. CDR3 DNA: TGTGCCAGCAGTTATGGCAGAACAACTAATGAAAAACTGTTTTTT.

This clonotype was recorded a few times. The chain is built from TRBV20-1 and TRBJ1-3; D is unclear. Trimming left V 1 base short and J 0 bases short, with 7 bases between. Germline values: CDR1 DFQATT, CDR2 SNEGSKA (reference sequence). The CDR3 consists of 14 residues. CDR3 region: CSARVTDSGNTIYF. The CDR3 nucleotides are TGCAGTGCTAGAGTAACAGACTCTGGAAACACCATATATTTT.

The CDR3 nucleotides read TGCGCCAGCAGCCAAGATTCGAGCTTCTACGAGCAGTACTTC. Its protein is CASSQDSSFYEQYF. The rearrangement uses TRBV4-1 and TRBJ2-7; D gene unclear. V was pared by 0 bases and J by 3 bases, with 9 bases between. Per germline, CDR1 MGHRA and CDR2 YSYEKL. This CDR3 comprises 14 residues.